This TCR beta chain was sequenced in a study of cytomegalovirus exposure and HLA in healthy donors. Study observations and caveats: Highly shared variants forming one cluster were likely a sequencing artifact.

60 Vbeta and 13 Jbeta primers were used in PCR. Some clones are missing from TCRdb's copy, which holds only in-frame ones; the method was immunoSEQ multiplex PCR. The table lists 120,000 or so clones, 60% to 85% of them singletons. The CDR3 is made up of 14 amino acids. V shed 2 bases and J shed 7 bases, with 12 bases lying between them. The V gene's germline CDR1 is SEHNR and CDR2 FQNEAQ (reference sequence). On this clone: The antigen is not known.

The J gene is TRBJ1-5, the V gene TRBV7-9, with D maybe TRBD1 (5 bases). Sequenced material: PBMCs. The origin of this receptor is a man aged 25-40 years in good health and CMV-seronegative. Here the CDR3 DNA reads TGTGCCAGCAGCTTAATCGGGGGAACACAGCCCCAGCATTTT. This encodes CASSLIGGTQPQHF.